Presented here are 14 T cell receptor beta chains from one specimen sequenced in a study of blood T cell repertoires in COVID-19 (dated by TCRdb to between 2020 and 2021). Receptors were amplified or captured by the immunoSEQ multiplex PCR assay. TCRdb took this table from immuneACCESS and kept in-frame rearrangements with V and J called. Such tables lack part of the clones; where checked against another copy, unresolved V genes explain under half of the gap, and the rest is unexplained. Counted in this sample were about 310,000 clones; over 75% of them appeared once. 1% of the sample lies in the top ten. The sequenced sample consisted of peripheral blood. The receptors shown here come from a man in his fifties with active or convalescent COVID-19.

The rearrangement links TRBV11-2 to TRBJ2-7; 8 bases agree with TRBD1. CDR3 length: 15 amino acids. Germline values: CDR1 SGHAT, CDR2 FQNNGV. Trimming at V came to 5 bases and at J to 5 bases, leaving 11 bases not matched to a gene. The CDR3 bases are TGTGCCAGCAGCGTACACACAGGGGGGTTCAACGAGCAGTACTTC. Protein: CASSVHTGGFNEQYF.

This clone was detected only once. This chain connects TRBV24-1 to TRBJ2-2; D possibly corresponds to TRBD1 (5 bases). The CDR3 totals 16 residues. Germline lookup yields CDR1 KGHDR and CDR2 SFDVKD. V was clipped by 4 bases and J by 4 bases, with 15 bases between them. For the CDR3, the DNA is TGTGCCACCAGTGACACCTACAGAACAGGCACCGGGGAGCTGTTTTTT. This sequence encodes CATSDTYRTGTGELFF.

The chain is built from TRBV28 and TRBJ1-4; D is possibly TRBD1 (5 bases). Per germline, CDR1 MDHEN and CDR2 SYDVKM. V shed 5 bases and J shed 7 bases, with 20 bases lying between them. The CDR3 is 16 amino acids. CDR3 residues: CASSPRGGRLGEKLFF. The CDR3 DNA sequence: TGTGCCAGCAGTCCAAGGGGCGGCAGGCTCGGTGAAAAACTGTTTTTT.

The rearrangement links TRBV10-2 to TRBJ2-3, with 12 bases that match TRBD2. There are 15 residues in the CDR3. Germline V gene sequence: CDR1 WSHSY, CDR2 SAAADI. V lost 2 bases to trimming and J lost 13 bases; unmatched junction nucleotides: 10. CDR3 nucleotide sequence: TGCGCCAGCAGTGAGCCAGGGACTAGCGGGCCCGGGAAGTATTTT. It specifies CASSEPGTSGPGKYF.

The V and J genes are TRBV28 and TRBJ2-7; a weak D match, TRBD1 (5 bases). The ends were cut back, 4 bases at V and 3 bases at J, with 13 bases in the middle. There are 14 residues in the CDR3. CDR1 MDHEN and CDR2 SYDVKM come from the germline V gene. CDR3 nucleotides: TGTGCCAGCAGTTGGGCAGGAAGGGGCTACGAGCAGTACTTC. This encodes CASSWAGRGYEQYF.

This clone was seen a handful of times. V gene TRBV5-5 combines with J gene TRBJ2-7; 10 bases are shared with TRBD2. Germline V gives CDR1 SGHKS, CDR2 YYEKEE (reference sequence). CDR3 size: 16 residues. Trimming removed 3 bases from V and 4 bases from J; junction bases left unmatched: 10. Here the CDR3 DNA reads TGTGCCAGCAGCTCGCGGTCTAGCGGGGGAGGTTACGAGCAGTACTTC. Translation: CASSSRSSGGGYEQYF.

V gene TRBV6-2 or TRBV6-3 combines with J gene TRBJ2-7, with 12 bases fitting TRBD2. V was clipped by 5 bases and J by 5 bases; unmatched bases: 10. Per germline, CDR1 MNHEY and CDR2 SVGEGT. This CDR3 is built from 16 residues. CDR3 protein: CASSALTSGRLHEQYF. Here the CDR3 DNA reads TGTGCCAGCAGTGCGCTGACTAGCGGGAGACTACACGAGCAGTACTTC.

This chain joins TRBV27 and TRBJ1-6; 7 nucleotides line up with TRBD1. CDR1 MNHEY and CDR2 SMNVEV come from the germline V gene (reference sequence). The CDR3 length is 16 residues. The V gene end was trimmed by 7 bases and the J gene end by 7 bases; junction bases not matched to a gene: 13. CDR3 nucleotide sequence: TGTGCCAGCACGACCCAACCAGGGGGAGGCAATTCACCCCTCCACTTT. Protein sequence: CASTTQPGGGNSPLHF.

This clone was seen only once. The chain employs TRBV27 and TRBJ1-1, with D possibly TRBD1 on 6 matching bases. CDR3 size: 15 residues. CDR1 and CDR2 (germline): MNHEY, SMNVEV (reference sequence). V was shortened by 1 base and J by 3 bases, with 12 bases between the two germline ends. The CDR3 sequence is CASSLWDNRHTEAFF. For the CDR3, the DNA is TGTGCCAGCAGTTTATGGGACAACCGTCACACTGAAGCTTTCTTT.

The V gene is TRBV7-9, the J gene TRBJ1-2, with a possible D match to TRBD1 (5 bases). The ends were cut back, 6 bases at V and 4 bases at J, with 18 bases in the middle. This CDR3 spans 15 amino acids. The germline V gene has CDR1 SEHNR and CDR2 FQNEAQ (reference sequence). Here the CDR3 DNA reads TGTGCCAGCAGTTCATCCGGGGGACCCTTCTATGGCTACACCTTC. Its translation: CASSSSGGPFYGYTF.

The chain joins TRBV5-4 to TRBJ1-2; 8 nucleotides align to TRBD1. The CDR3 is made up of 15 amino acids. Germline values: CDR1 SGHNT, CDR2 YYREEE (reference sequence). The V and J ends lost 4 bases and 1 base, in that order; junction bases with no gene match: 6. CDR3 DNA sequence: TGTGCCAGCAGCCATAGGGACAGGAGTAACTATGGCTACACCTTC. It translates to CASSHRDRSNYGYTF.

The chain employs TRBV2 and TRBJ1-4; D is unclear. Germline loops: CDR1 SNHLY, CDR2 FYNNEI. CDR3 size: 13 residues. The V and J ends lost 2 bases and 6 bases respectively, with 7 bases between them. The CDR3 DNA reads as TGTGCCAGCAGTGAACCCCGGGATGAAAAACTGTTTTTT. It specifies CASSEPRDEKLFF. Variable domain in full (rest from reference TRBV2 and TRBJ1-4): EPEVTQTPSHQVTQMGQEVILRCVPISNHLYFYWYRQILGQKVEFLVSFYNNEISEKSEIFDDQFSVERPDGSNFTLKIRSTKLEDSAMYFCASSEPRDEKLFFGSGTQLSVL.

The chain joins TRBV5-1 to TRBJ1-1; 7 bases are shared with TRBD1. Germline CDR1 and CDR2: SGHRS and YFSETQ. After removal of 2 bases from V and 1 base from J, the junction contained 14 bases not matched to a gene. The CDR3 covers 18 residues. CDR3 DNA: TGCGCCAGCAGCTTTAGAAACAGGGGTCGGCGGGGGAACACTGAAGCTTTCTTT. It translates to CASSFRNRGRRGNTEAFF.

The chain joins TRBV2 to TRBJ2-7; no clear D. This CDR3 has 13 amino acids. Germline V gene sequence: CDR1 SNHLY, CDR2 FYNNEI. Trimming left V 4 bases short and J 0 bases short, with 7 bases between. CDR3 loop: CASSVADSYEQYF. The CDR3 region has the DNA TGTGCCAGCAGTGTCGCAGACTCCTACGAGCAGTACTTC.